This T cell receptor beta chain was retrieved from a study of T cell changes during pregnancy in multiple sclerosis. A single count supports this clone. TCRdb's table, derived via immunoSEQ multiplex PCR, lists solely in-frame clones and lacks some. The sample consists of some 68,000 clones, approximately 91% of them appearing once. The length of the CDR3 is 18 residues. This chain connects TRBV21-1 to TRBJ2-1; the table's D call of TRBD2 was not tested on the DNA. TRBV21-1 is flagged as a pseudogene. This material consisted of peripheral blood, taken in the second trimester of pregnancy. This clonotype originated in a female donor with multiple sclerosis, enrolled in a pregnancy study. The CDR3, as DNA: TGTGCCAGCAGCAAAGCGCGGAATGAAGATAGCTCCTACAATGAGCAGTTCTTC. Its translation is CASSKARNEDSSYNEQFF.